The next 24 T cell receptor beta chains were all read from a single sample in a study of cytomegalovirus exposure and HLA in healthy donors. Libraries were prepared by immunoSEQ multiplex PCR; TCRdb keeps only in-frame clonotypes and omits some of them. The sample records tens of thousands of clones, 90% to 95% being singletons. The sequencing sample was made of PBMCs. These receptors all come from a woman between 18 and 30 years old in good health and CMV-seronegative.

The CDR3 DNA follows: TGCAGCGCTGGACTCGGCACAGAGACCCCCTACAATGAGCAGTTCTTC. Its protein is CSAGLGTETPYNEQFF. The chain joins TRBV29-1 to TRBJ2-1; a weak D match, TRBD2 (5 bases). Deletions cut 7 bases from V and 2 bases from J, with 21 bases between. The length of the CDR3 is 16 residues. The V gene's germline CDR1 is SQVTM and CDR2 ANQGSEA.

CDR3 coding DNA: TGTGCCAGCACCGATAGGGACAGGGGAAAGTCACCCCTCCACTTT. This codes for CASTDRDRGKSPLHF. This chain links TRBV5-4 with TRBJ1-6; 10 bases are a match to TRBD1. This CDR3 comprises 15 residues. V shed 6 bases and J 10 bases; nucleotides not matched to a gene: 10. From germline, CDR1 is SGHNT and CDR2 YYREEE (reference sequence).

J is TRBJ2-3 and V is TRBV4-1; 8 nucleotides agree with TRBD1. V was clipped by 0 bases and J by 4 bases; unmatched bases: 9. CDR1 and CDR2 (germline): MGHRA, YSYEKL. CDR3 length: 17 residues. The DNA for the CDR3 is TGCGCCAGCAGCCAAGACGGGGCAGGGGGCCTCCCAGATACGCAGTATTTT. Translation gives CASSQDGAGGLPDTQYF.

This chain connects TRBV5-5 to TRBJ2-1, with 8 nucleotides matching TRBD2. Germline values: CDR1 SGHKS, CDR2 YYEKEE (reference sequence). The CDR3 consists of 15 residues. V lost 5 bases and J lost 4; bases outside the gene matches: 8. This CDR3 reads CASRSYLAGYNEQFF. As DNA, the CDR3 is TGTGCCAGCAGATCCTATTTAGCGGGGTACAATGAGCAGTTCTTC.

This clone was seen a single time. J is TRBJ2-7 and V is TRBV4-1; a weak D match, TRBD1 (6 bases). Germline assignment: CDR1 MGHRA and CDR2 YSYEKL. Trimming shortened V by 0 bases and J by 1 base, and 16 bases separated the two germline ends. The CDR3 runs to 17 residues. CDR3 sequence: CASSQDFRTAESYEQYF. For the CDR3, the DNA is TGCGCCAGCAGCCAAGATTTTAGGACAGCTGAATCCTACGAGCAGTACTTC.

The chain links TRBV2 to TRBJ2-3, with 11 bases lining up with TRBD2. The CDR3 is 15 amino acids. Germline CDR1 and CDR2: SNHLY and FYNNEI. The J segment lost 0 bases and the V segment lost 6 bases, leaving 2 bases of the junction unmatched. CDR3 protein: CASRASGGSTDTQYF. CDR3 coding DNA: TGTGCCAGCAGGGCTAGCGGGGGGAGCACAGATACGCAGTATTTT.

V is TRBV15 and J is TRBJ2-3; 10 nucleotides match TRBD2. J gave up 8 bases and V 0 bases, and 2 bases lay outside the gene matches. There are 14 residues in the CDR3. Germline V gene lookup returns CDR1 LNHNV and CDR2 YYDKDF (reference sequence). The CDR3 nucleotides read TGTGCCACCAGCAGAGAAGCGGGAGGGCGTACGCAGTATTTT. Amino acids: CATSREAGGRTQYF.

For this clone: One end of the junction fails to match germline, which may point to a read error. The gene calls are TRBV7-8 and TRBJ2-7; D call uncertain. The germline gives CDR1 SGHVS, CDR2 FQNEAQ. CDR3 size: 12 residues. The CDR3 loop reads CASSSEPYEQYF. In DNA form, the CDR3 reads TGTGCCAGCAGCTCCGAGCCCTATGAGCAGTACTTC.

The J gene is TRBJ1-3, the V gene TRBV6-1, with D unresolved. V lost 4 bases and J 0 bases, leaving 7 bases between the germline ends. The CDR3 extends over 14 amino acids. Looked up from germline, CDR1 is MNHNS and CDR2 is SASEGT. CDR3 in DNA: TGTGCCAGCAGTGTCCTCGGCTCTGGAAACACCATATATTTT. Its translation: CASSVLGSGNTIYF.

The chain joins TRBV7-9 to TRBJ2-3; the match to TRBD1 covers 7 bases. Per germline, CDR1 SEHNR and CDR2 FQNEAQ (reference sequence). The V and J ends lost 6 bases and 3 bases, in that order; junction bases with no gene match: 6. The CDR3 has 14 amino acids. The CDR3 reads CASRRGRGTDTQYF. The CDR3 DNA sequence: TGTGCCAGCAGGAGGGGGCGAGGGACAGATACGCAGTATTTT.

CDR3 loop: CASSAGGGGTDTQYF. The CDR3 DNA reads as TGTGCCAGCAGCGCAGGGGGAGGAGGCACAGATACGCAGTATTTT. The chain recombines TRBV9 with TRBJ2-3; D possibly corresponds to TRBD1 (7 bases). V was pared by 3 bases and J by 1 base, with 12 bases between. In germline, CDR1 is SGDLS, CDR2 YYNGEE. The CDR3 is made up of 15 amino acids.

This rearrangement joins TRBV6-1 to TRBJ1-5, with D unclear. This CDR3 contains 14 residues. Germline V gene lookup returns CDR1 MNHNS and CDR2 SASEGT. V was clipped by 1 base and J by 6 bases, with 10 bases between them. The CDR3 DNA is TGTGCCAGCAGTGAAGAGAACATCCCTCAGCCCCAGCATTTT. Translating it yields CASSEENIPQPQHF.

The chain is built from TRBV5-4 and TRBJ1-4, with 7 bases identical to TRBD1. Trimming removed 4 bases from V and 10 bases from J; junction bases left unmatched: 4. Germline CDR1 SGHNT, CDR2 YYREEE (reference sequence). The CDR3 has 12 amino acids. CDR3 sequence (DNA): TGTGCCAGCAGCCGGGACAGTGGAAAACTGTTTTTT. It encodes CASSRDSGKLFF.

The genes are TRBV10-3 and TRBJ1-6, with 7 bases fitting TRBD1. With 10 bases clipped from V and 8 bases from J, the junction kept 8 bases outside the gene matches. CDR3 length: 13 residues. Germline values: CDR1 ENHRY, CDR2 SYGVKD. This chain's CDR3 is CANGDSAHSPLHF. CDR3 bases: TGTGCCAACGGGGACAGCGCCCATTCACCCCTCCACTTT.

The CDR3, as DNA: TGCGCCAGCAGCCGCGGGACAGCCCAACTCTACAATGAGCAGTTCTTC. Translation gives CASSRGTAQLYNEQFF. This rearrangement joins TRBV4-3 to TRBJ2-1; possibly TRBD1 for D (7 bases). The CDR3 has 16 amino acids. Between the trimmed V and J ends, which lost 4 bases and 3 bases, there was a span of 16 bases. From germline, CDR1 is LGHNA and CDR2 YSLEER.

The chain employs TRBV23-1 and TRBJ1-4, with a tentative D call TRBD1 (5 bases). TRBV23-1 is an ORF; its function is uncertain. The CDR3 covers 17 residues. Trimming left V 0 bases short and J 3 bases short, with 14 bases between. The CDR3 is CASSQSTGLPANEKLFF. The CDR3 nucleotides are TGCGCCAGCAGTCAATCAACAGGCCTGCCAGCTAATGAAAAACTGTTTTTT.

The chain combines TRBV12-2 with TRBJ2-7; TRBD2 is the table's D call and was not checked against the DNA. TRBV12-2 is a recognized pseudogene. The CDR3 length is 10 residues. The CDR3 sequence: CASRLDFEVV. For the CDR3, the DNA is TGTGCAAGTCGATTGGATTTCGAGGTGGTC.

The chain joins TRBV7-9 to TRBJ2-1, with D perhaps TRBD1 (6 bases). The CDR3 covers 13 residues. The germline CDR1 and CDR2 sequences are SEHNR and FQNEAQ (reference sequence). Trimming cost V 6 bases and J 12 bases, with 18 bases left between them. The CDR3 here is CASRRSTGYGQFF. For the CDR3, the DNA is TGTGCCAGCAGAAGATCAACAGGGTACGGGCAGTTCTTC. The full variable domain, rest sourced from reference TRBV7-9 and TRBJ2-1, is DTGVSQNPRHKITKRGQNVTFRCDPISEHNRLYWYRQTLGQGPEFLTYFQNEAQLEKSRLLSDRFSAERPKGSFSTLEIQRTEQGDSAMYLCASRRSTGYGQFFGPGTRLTVL.

The chain links TRBV2 to TRBJ2-5; possible D gene TRBD2, 6 bases. CDR1 SNHLY and CDR2 FYNNEI come from the germline V gene. This CDR3 region has 13 residues. V was trimmed by 5 bases and J by 2 bases, leaving 9 bases between them. Written as DNA, the CDR3 is TGTGCCAGCAGTCCGGAGGGGCAAGAGACCCAGTACTTC. Translating gives CASSPEGQETQYF.

V gene TRBV18 combines with J gene TRBJ2-7; 7 bases are shared with TRBD2. Germline loops: CDR1 KGHSH, CDR2 LQKENI. The CDR3 spans 11 residues. V was clipped by 5 bases and J by 7 bases; unmatched bases: 2. CDR3 region: CASSGGGEQYF. The CDR3 nucleotides read TGTGCCAGCTCAGGGGGGGGAGAGCAGTACTTC.

The gene calls are TRBV5-4 and TRBJ1-4, with D tentatively TRBD1 (5 bases). This CDR3 spans 14 amino acids. CDR1 SGHNT and CDR2 YYREEE come from the germline V gene (reference sequence). The V end lost 4 bases, the J end lost 6 bases, and 13 bases lay between the germline ends. The CDR3 bases are TGTGCCAGCAGCGAGAGAACGGGGGATGAAAAACTGTTTTTT. Residues: CASSERTGDEKLFF.

V usage is TRBV5-6 and J usage is TRBJ2-2, with D maybe TRBD2 (6 bases). Germline V gives CDR1 SGHDT, CDR2 YYEEEE. The CDR3 has 17 amino acids. V was clipped by 1 base and J by 7 bases, with 20 bases between them. The DNA for the CDR3 is TGTGCCAGCAGCTTGAGAAGAACCGCGGGGCGCGGCGGGGAGCTGTTTTTT. This codes for CASSLRRTAGRGGELFF.

This chain joins TRBV7-9 and TRBJ2-1; D remains ambiguous. V was clipped by 1 base and J by 7 bases, with 8 bases between them. From germline, CDR1 is SEHNR and CDR2 FQNEAQ (reference sequence). The CDR3 totals 13 residues. The CDR3 DNA is TGTGCCAGCAGCTTAGAGAGGCCGAATGAGCAGTTCTTC. It specifies CASSLERPNEQFF.

The chain recombines TRBV16 with TRBJ2-1, with 10 bases that match TRBD2. From germline, CDR1 is KGHSY and CDR2 FQNENV. V gave up 0 bases and J gave up 9 bases; unmatched junction bases: 8. The CDR3 extends over 16 amino acids. The CDR3 nucleotides read TGTGCCAGCAGCCAATCGGCTAGCGGGGGCCGGGGTGAGCAGTTCTTC. Amino acid sequence: CASSQSASGGRGEQFF.